This TCR beta chain was captured by sequencing in a study of T-cell memory formation after mild COVID-19. Study-wide results and caveats: Unconfirmed was the SARS-CoV-2 specificity of second-wave clones that peaked on day 37.

This clonotype was counted a few times. The target antigen is unknown. The germline V and J ends were trimmed by 3 bases and 0 bases, with 13 bases remaining between them. The CDR3 has 17 residues. Germline assignment: CDR1 SGHNT and CDR2 YYREEE (reference sequence). Constant-segment primers served in 5'RACE that generated TCR alpha and TCR beta cDNA libraries bearing sample barcodes and UMIs. In TCRdb, the 5' RACE reads were re-called with MiXCR into one record per CDR3 protein. This sample has roughly 510,000 distinct CDR3 sequences, with 15% to 20% found just once. The receptor's source is an adult woman who had mild COVID-19 (a few samples of this study predate the infection). Cell type and time point are not known. Sequencing was performed on PBMCs or a T cell subset sorted from them (not recorded which). The chain uses TRBV5-4 and TRBJ1-6; TRBD1 might be the D (5 bases). The CDR3 region is CASSWGSGSSYNSPLHF. The DNA for the CDR3 is TGTGCCAGCAGCTGGGGGTCAGGGAGCTCCTATAATTCACCCCTCCACTTT.